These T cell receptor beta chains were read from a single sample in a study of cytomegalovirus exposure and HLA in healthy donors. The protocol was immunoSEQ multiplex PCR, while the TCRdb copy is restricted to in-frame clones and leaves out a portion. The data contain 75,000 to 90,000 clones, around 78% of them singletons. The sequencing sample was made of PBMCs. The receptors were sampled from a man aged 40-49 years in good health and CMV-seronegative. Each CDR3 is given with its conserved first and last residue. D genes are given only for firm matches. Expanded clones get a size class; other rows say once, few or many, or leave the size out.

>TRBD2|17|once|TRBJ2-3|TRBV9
CASSVGGLADYTDTQYF
TGTGCCAGCAGCGTAGGAGGGCTAGCGGATTACACAGATACGCAGTATTTT
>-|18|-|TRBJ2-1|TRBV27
CASSPRGGSWSSYNEQFF
TGTGCCAGCAGTCCCCGAGGTGGTAGCTGGAGCTCCTACAATGAGCAGTTCTTC
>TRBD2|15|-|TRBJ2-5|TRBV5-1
CASSWEASGQETQYF
TGCGCCAGCAGCTGGGAGGCTAGCGGCCAAGAGACCCAGTACTTC
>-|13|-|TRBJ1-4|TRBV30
CAWSVIRWEKLFF
TGTGCCTGGAGTGTAATTCGGTGGGAAAAACTGTTTTTT
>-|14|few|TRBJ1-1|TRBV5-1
CASSWDIQNTEAFF
TGCGCCAGCAGCTGGGACATACAGAACACTGAAGCTTTCTTT
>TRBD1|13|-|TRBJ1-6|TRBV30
CAWSVQGGSPLHF
TGTGCCTGGAGTGTACAGGGGGGCTCACCCCTCCACTTT
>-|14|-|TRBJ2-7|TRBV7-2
CASSLAELSYEQYF
TGTGCCAGCAGCTTAGCGGAGTTATCCTACGAGCAGTACTTC
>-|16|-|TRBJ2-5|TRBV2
CASSREGTELQETQYF
TGTGCCAGCAGTCGGGAGGGGACAGAATTACAAGAGACCCAGTACTTC
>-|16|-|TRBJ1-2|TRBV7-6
CASSLEGTGANYGYTF
TGTGCCAGCAGCCTGGAGGGGACGGGAGCTAACTATGGCTACACCTTC
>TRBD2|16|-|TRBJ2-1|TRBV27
CASSHIAGGPDNEQFF
TGTGCCAGCAGTCATATAGCGGGAGGGCCAGACAATGAGCAGTTCTTC
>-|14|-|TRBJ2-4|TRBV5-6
CASSSRVAKNIQYF
TGTGCCAGCAGCTCCCGAGTAGCCAAAAACATTCAGTACTTC
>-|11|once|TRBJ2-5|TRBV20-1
CSARGSPTQYF
TGCAGTGCCAGGGGATCCCCAACCCAGTACTTC
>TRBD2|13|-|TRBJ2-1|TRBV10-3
CAVNVGLANEQFF
TGTGCCGTCAATGTGGGACTAGCAAATGAGCAGTTCTTC
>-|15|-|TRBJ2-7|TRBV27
CASSLSAWGGYEQYF
TGTGCCAGCAGTTTATCGGCGTGGGGAGGCTACGAGCAGTACTTC
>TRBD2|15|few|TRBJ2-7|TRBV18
CASSPTPGTRLEQYF
TGTGCCAGCTCACCCACCCCGGGGACTAGATTGGAACAGTACTTC
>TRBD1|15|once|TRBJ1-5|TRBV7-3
CASRDNRGGNQPQHF
TGTGCCAGCAGGGACAACAGGGGAGGCAATCAGCCCCAGCATTTT
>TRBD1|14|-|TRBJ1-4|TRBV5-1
CASSLAGQGDELFF
TGCGCCAGCAGCTTGGCTGGACAGGGGGACGAACTGTTTTTT
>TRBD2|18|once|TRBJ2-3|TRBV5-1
CASRETPNGRGSTDTQYF
TGCGCCAGTAGGGAGACTCCCAACGGGAGGGGGAGCACAGATACGCAGTATTTT
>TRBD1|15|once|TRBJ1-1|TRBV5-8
CASSLIRQGDTEAFF
TGTGCCAGCAGCTTAATCCGACAGGGCGACACTGAAGCTTTCTTT
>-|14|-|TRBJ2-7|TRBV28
CASRSGGGSSEQYF
TGTGCCAGCAGATCAGGTGGAGGGAGTAGCGAGCAGTACTTC
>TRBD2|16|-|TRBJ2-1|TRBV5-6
CASSSFSGRQYNEQFF
TGTGCCAGCAGCTCCTTTAGCGGGAGGCAATACAATGAGCAGTTCTTC
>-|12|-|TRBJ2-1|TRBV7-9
CASSETLNEQFF
TGTGCCAGCAGCGAGACATTGAATGAGCAGTTCTTC
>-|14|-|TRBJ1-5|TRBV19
CASSSGQTGQPQHF
TGTGCCAGTAGTTCCGGACAGACCGGTCAGCCCCAGCATTTT
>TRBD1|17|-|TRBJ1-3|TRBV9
CASSVNRGQSSGNTIYF
TGTGCCAGCAGCGTAAACAGGGGGCAATCCTCTGGAAACACCATATATTTT
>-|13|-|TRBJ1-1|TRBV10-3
CAITVDSNTEAFF
TGTGCCATCACCGTCGACAGTAACACTGAAGCTTTCTTT
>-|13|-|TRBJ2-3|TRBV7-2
CASSLDTTDTQYF
TGTGCCAGCAGCTTGGACACGACAGATACGCAGTATTTT
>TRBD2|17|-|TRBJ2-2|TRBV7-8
CASSLAGQGGFSGELFF
TGTGCCAGCAGCTTAGCGGGGCAGGGAGGGTTCTCCGGGGAGCTGTTTTTT
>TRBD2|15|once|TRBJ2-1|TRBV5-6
CASSPIREGHREQFF
TGTGCCAGCAGCCCGATTCGGGAGGGCCATCGGGAGCAGTTCTTC
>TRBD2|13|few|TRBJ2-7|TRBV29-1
CSSPSPSGGEQYF
TGCAGCTCACCTTCACCCAGCGGGGGCGAGCAGTACTTC
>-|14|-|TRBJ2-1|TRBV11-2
CASSLGGPFTEQFF
TGTGCCAGCAGCTTGGGGGGACCCTTTACTGAGCAGTTCTTC
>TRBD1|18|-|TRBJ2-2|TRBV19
CASSKVTGWSGNQGELFF
TGTGCCAGTAGTAAGGTGACAGGGTGGTCCGGGAACCAAGGGGAGCTGTTTTTT
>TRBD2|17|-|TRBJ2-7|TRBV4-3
CASSQGGAGTSVYEQYF
TGCGCCAGCAGCCAAGGTGGTGCTGGGACTAGCGTTTACGAGCAGTACTTC
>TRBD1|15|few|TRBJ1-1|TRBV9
CASSAKTGNNTEAFF
TGTGCCAGCAGCGCTAAGACAGGGAATAACACTGAAGCTTTCTTT
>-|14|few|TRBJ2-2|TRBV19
CASSIARSTGELFF
TGTGCCAGTAGTATAGCCAGGTCCACCGGGGAGCTGTTTTTT
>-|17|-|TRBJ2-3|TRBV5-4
CASSSSPGGIETDTQYF
TGTGCCAGCAGTTCGAGCCCAGGGGGGATAGAGACAGATACGCAGTATTTT
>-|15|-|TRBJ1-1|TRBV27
CASSSQAAGNTEAFF
TGTGCCAGCAGTAGTCAAGCGGCAGGGAACACTGAAGCTTTCTTT
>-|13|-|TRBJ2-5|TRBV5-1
CASSVGDSETQYF
TGCGCCAGTTCCGTAGGGGACTCAGAGACCCAGTACTTC
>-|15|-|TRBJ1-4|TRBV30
CAWSVRSATNEKLFF
TGTGCCTGGAGTGTACGGAGTGCAACTAATGAAAAACTGTTTTTT
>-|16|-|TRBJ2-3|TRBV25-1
CASSEWDSGTTDTQYF
TGTGCCAGCAGTGAATGGGATAGCGGTACCACAGATACGCAGTATTTT
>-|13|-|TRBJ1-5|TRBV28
CASRNRVAQPQHF
TGTGCCAGCAGAAACAGGGTTGCTCAGCCCCAGCATTTT
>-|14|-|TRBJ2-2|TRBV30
CAWMAGDHTGELFF
TGTGCCTGGATGGCCGGAGACCACACCGGGGAGCTGTTTTTT
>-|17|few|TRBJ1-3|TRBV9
CASSAVPSTDIGNTIYF
TGTGCCAGCAGCGCGGTACCTTCAACAGACATCGGAAACACCATATATTTT
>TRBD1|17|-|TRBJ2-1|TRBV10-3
CAISGRTGTSSYNEQFF
TGTGCCATCAGTGGCCGGACAGGCACCAGCTCCTACAATGAGCAGTTCTTC
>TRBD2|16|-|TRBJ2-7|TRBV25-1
CASSEWASGKTYEQYF
TGTGCCAGCAGTGAATGGGCTAGCGGGAAGACCTACGAGCAGTACTTC
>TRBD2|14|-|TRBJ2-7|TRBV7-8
CASTRTSGGYEQYF
TGTGCCAGCACCCGGACTAGCGGGGGTTACGAGCAGTACTTC
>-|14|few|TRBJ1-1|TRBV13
CASSLQGIRAEAFF
TGTGCCAGCAGCTTACAGGGGATCAGGGCTGAAGCTTTCTTT
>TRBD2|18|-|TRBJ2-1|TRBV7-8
CASSFHQAGGSVSNEQFF
TGTGCCAGCAGCTTCCACCAGGCGGGGGGGTCAGTGAGCAATGAGCAGTTCTTC
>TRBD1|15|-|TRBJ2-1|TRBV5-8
CASSLGDSTYNEQFF
TGTGCCAGCAGCTTGGGGGACAGTACCTACAATGAGCAGTTCTTC